One sample yielded the 23 T cell receptor beta chains listed below, sequenced in a study of kidney transplant recipient with SARS-CoV-2 infection. MiXCR, run by TCRdb on the reads, gives a single entry per CDR3 protein. There are about 250,000 distinct CDR3 sequences in the sample; under 30% occur only once, and roughly 7% lies in the top ten. The specimen comprised a blood sample, sampled at baseline and on roughly day 110 from a kidney transplant recipient. Receptor source: a male patient between 25 and 39 years old who had COVID-19 and was a kidney transplant recipient. Some of the T cells may derive from the graft donor.

Many counts were recorded for this clonotype. The chain employs TRBV12-3 or TRBV12-4 and TRBJ1-5; 10 positions agree with TRBD1. Losses at the gene ends were 5 bases for V and 7 bases for J; bases not matched to a gene: 5. The CDR3 is 14 amino acids. CDR3 bases: TGTGCCAGCAGTCCGACAGGGGGCAGGCAGCCCCAGCATTTT. This translates into CASSPTGGRQPQHF.

This clonotype occurred many times. The J gene is TRBJ1-3, the V gene TRBV30; D is unclear. Trimming cost V 3 bases and J 0 bases, with 6 bases left between them. Looked up from germline, CDR1 is GTSNPN and CDR2 is SVGIG (reference sequence). This CDR3 spans 13 amino acids. CDR3 coding DNA: TGTGCCTGGAGCGCGCTCTCTGGAAACACCATATATTTT. Protein sequence: CAWSALSGNTIYF. Combining the CDR3 with reference TRBV30 and TRBJ1-3 gives the whole variable domain SQTIHQWPATLVQPVGSPLSLECTVEGTSNPNLYWYRQAAGRGLQLLFYSVGIGQISSEVPQNLSASRPQDRQFILSSKKLLLSDSGFYLCAWSALSGNTIYFGEGSWLTVV.

The table lists this clonotype with many counts. The V and J genes are TRBV6-5 and TRBJ2-2, with D tentatively TRBD1 or TRBD2 (5 bases each). CDR1 MNHEY and CDR2 SVGAGI come from the germline V gene. V was shortened by 7 bases and J by 0 bases, with 12 bases between the two germline ends. CDR3 size: 15 residues. This chain's CDR3 is CASTGTATNTGELFF. The CDR3 DNA is TGTGCCAGCACCGGGACGGCAACGAACACCGGGGAGCTGTTTTTT.

Concerning this clonotype: A much larger clone sits a single nucleotide away, making a read error possible. The CDR3, as DNA: TGTGTCAGCAGTGACTCGGACAGCTCTGGGGCCAACGTCCTGACTTTC. This codes for CVSSDSDSSGANVLTF. The chain recombines TRBV6-4 with TRBJ2-6; D perhaps matches TRBD1 (6 bases). The CDR3 totals 16 residues. Germline assignment: CDR1 MRHNA and CDR2 SNTAGT.

For this clonotype: This likely stems from a read error, as it lies one base from a far larger clone. The chain couples TRBV7-2 to TRBJ2-7; D is uncertain. The CDR3 runs to 14 residues. The germline gives CDR1 SGHTA, CDR2 FQGNSA. CDR3 amino acids: CASGLDLGTYEQYF. In DNA form, the CDR3 reads TGTGCCAGCGGCTTGGATTTAGGTACCTACGAGCAGTACTTC.

In this sample, this clonotype turned up many times. The chain combines TRBV12-2 with TRBJ1-2. TRBV12-2 is labeled a pseudogene. The CDR3 spans 17 residues. CDR3 DNA sequence: TGTGCAAGTCGCTATGCCTGGACTCCACGAAAGACCTATGGCTACACCTTC. Its protein product is CASRYAWTPRKTYGYTF.

This clonotype was recorded at least ten times. J is TRBJ1-2 and V is TRBV6-9; no definite D call. V dropped 5 bases and J dropped 4 bases, with 23 bases sitting between them. The CDR3 consists of 17 residues. The germline V gene has CDR1 MNHGY and CDR2 SVAAGI. The CDR3 protein is CASSVNGPYGKTYGYTF. The CDR3 nucleotides are TGTGCCAGCAGTGTTAATGGGCCTTACGGAAAGACCTATGGCTACACCTTC.

Ten or more counts support this clonotype. The chain is built from TRBV3-1 and TRBJ1-2; D not certain. From germline, CDR1 is LGHDT and CDR2 YNNKEL (reference sequence). The CDR3 is 17 amino acids. V was clipped by 5 bases and J by 4 bases, with 23 bases between them. CDR3 loop: CASSNVPTLRKTYGYTF. In nucleotides, the CDR3 is TGTGCCAGCAGCAACGTTCCCACCCTTCGAAAGACCTATGGCTACACCTTC.

This chain joins TRBV19 and TRBJ2-4, with 9 bases fitting TRBD1. The J segment lost 7 bases and the V segment lost 5 bases, leaving 15 bases of the junction unmatched. CDR1 is LNHDA, CDR2 SQIVND, per germline (reference sequence). The CDR3 runs 17 residues. CDR3 coding DNA: TGTGCCAGTAGTGTAGGACAGGGGATCACCCCATGGAACATTCAGTACTTC. It yields the protein CASSVGQGITPWNIQYF.

This clonotype was seen at least ten times. V is TRBV30 and J is TRBJ2-7; 8 bases agree with TRBD1. The CDR3 extends over 15 amino acids. CDR1 is GTSNPN and CDR2 is SVGIG in the germline V gene (reference sequence). With 0 bases clipped from V and 5 bases from J, the junction kept 9 bases outside the gene matches. The CDR3 coding sequence is TGTGCCTGGAGTGTAAATTTTCCAGGGGGCCACGAGCAGTACTTC. Its protein product is CAWSVNFPGGHEQYF.

In this sample, this clonotype turned up a few times. The chain combines TRBV20-1 with TRBJ2-3; 10 nucleotides align to TRBD2. After removal of 8 bases from V and 4 bases from J, the junction contained 12 bases not matched to a gene. The CDR3 runs 15 residues. Germline CDR1 and CDR2: DFQATT and SNEGSKA (reference sequence). DNA for the CDR3: TGCAGTCTCTCTAGCGGGAGTTCATTTGCAGATACGCAGTATTTT. It specifies CSLSSGSSFADTQYF.

This clonotype was seen many times. The chain uses TRBV4-2 and TRBJ1-6, with D unresolved. Trimming took 5 bases from V and 7 from J, leaving 9 bases between them. Per the germline V gene, CDR1 is LGHNA and CDR2 is YNFKEQ. The CDR3 length is 13 residues. CDR3 DNA: TGTGCCAGCAGCGTCGGGCTAAATTCACCCCTCCACTTT. Translating gives CASSVGLNSPLHF.

This rearrangement joins TRBV19 to TRBJ1-1; D gene unclear. CDR3 length: 13 residues. Trimming left V 3 bases short and J 5 bases short, with 10 bases between. Germline values: CDR1 LNHDA, CDR2 SQIVND (reference sequence). CDR3 coding DNA: TGTGCCAGTAGTATGGCCGGGGTTACTGAAGCTTTCTTT. Amino acids: CASSMAGVTEAFF.

Comment on this clonotype: This may come from a read error, since a much larger clone is one base off. V is TRBV12-3 or TRBV12-4 and J is TRBJ2-7; D gene ambiguous. This CDR3 is built from 14 residues. The ends were cut back, 5 bases at V and 0 bases at J, with 11 bases in the middle. Here the CDR3 DNA reads TGTGCCAGCAGTCTTAACAAGGTCTCCTACGAGCAGTACTTC. Amino acid sequence: CASSLNKVSYEQYF.

Many counts were recorded for this clonotype. The rearrangement joins TRBV5-4 to TRBJ1-2, with D unclear. This CDR3 has 16 residues. Trimming shortened V by 7 bases and J by 4 bases, and 23 bases separated the two germline ends. Per the germline V gene, CDR1 is SGHNT and CDR2 is YYREEE (reference sequence). This CDR3 reads CASCRLVPGKTYGYTF. The CDR3 region has the DNA TGTGCCAGCTGTAGACTCGTACCAGGAAAGACCTATGGCTACACCTTC.

As DNA, the CDR3 is TGTGCCATCCGAAGATCAGACGAGCAGTACTTC. It codes for CAIRRSDEQYF. The rearrangement uses TRBV6-1 and TRBJ2-7, with D unclear. V dropped 10 bases and J dropped 5 bases, with 12 bases sitting between them. Germline CDR1 and CDR2: MNHNS and SASEGT. CDR3 length equals 11 residues.

This clonotype was picked up many times. The gene calls are TRBV6-5 and TRBJ1-2; D perhaps matches TRBD1 (6 bases). The CDR3 sequence is 14 residues long. The V and J ends lost 9 bases and 3 bases respectively, with 17 bases between them. Per germline, CDR1 MNHEY and CDR2 SVGAGI. The CDR3 spells CARGSKGGHYGYTF. The CDR3 bases are TGTGCCAGGGGGAGTAAGGGGGGCCACTATGGCTACACCTTC.

Turning to this clonotype: With a much larger clone just one base away, this may be a read error. This chain links TRBV30 with TRBJ1-2; unclear D gene. Germline loops: CDR1 GTSNPN, CDR2 SVGIG (reference sequence). This CDR3 spans 11 amino acids. This CDR3 is CAWSVGYGYIF. The CDR3 coding sequence is TGTGCCTGGAGTGTAGGGTATGGCTACATCTTC.

This clonotype was found many times. J is TRBJ2-7 and V is TRBV20-1; 8 bases match TRBD2. CDR1 and CDR2 from the germline V gene are DFQATT and SNEGSKA (reference sequence). The CDR3 has 14 residues. V dropped 3 bases and J dropped 3; count of bases not matched to a gene: 7. The CDR3 DNA reads TGCAGTGCTAGCCCTGGAAGCGGGAGCTACGAGCAGTACTTC. Translation gives CSASPGSGSYEQYF.

To note about this clonotype: It may be a read error: a sequence one base away is much more abundant. The chain combines TRBV28 with TRBJ1-1; D remains unclear. Trimming left V 3 bases short and J 7 bases short, with 15 bases between. This CDR3 is built from 14 residues. CDR1 and CDR2 (germline): MDHEN, SYDVKM. The CDR3 reads CASSFLSGSVEAFF. The CDR3 DNA reads TGTGCCAGCAGTTTCCTCTCAGGATCGGTTGAAGCTTTCTTT.

This clonotype has ten or more counts. The V gene is TRBV12-3 or TRBV12-4, the J gene TRBJ2-2, with 7 bases fitting TRBD1. There are 14 residues in the CDR3. With 4 bases clipped from V and 9 bases from J, the junction kept 8 bases outside the gene matches. CDR3 protein: CASSSTGAGRELFF. The CDR3 region has the DNA TGTGCCAGCAGTTCAACAGGGGCCGGCAGGGAGCTGTTTTTT.

Remarks on this clonotype: A junction end diverges from the germline sequence, so it may reflect a read error. The chain carries TRBV12-3 or TRBV12-4 and TRBJ1-2; no firm D call. The CDR3 extends over 17 amino acids. Here the CDR3 reads CASSSLCTAGRTYGCTF. The CDR3 nucleotides read TGTGCCAGCAGTTCCCTTTGCACAGCAGGAAGGACCTATGGCTGCACCTTC.

With respect to this clonotype: A read error may be the cause here, since a much bigger clone is one base away. The chain recombines TRBV4-1 with TRBJ2-7; D may be TRBD2 (7 bases). CDR3 length: 15 amino acids. V lost 4 bases and J 3 bases, leaving 16 bases between the germline ends. Germline CDR1 reads MGHRA; CDR2 reads YSYEKL. CDR3 region: CASSRRRGGGYEQYF. The CDR3, as DNA: TGCGCCAGCAGCCGACGTAGGGGGGGAGGCTACGAGCAGTACTTC.